This entry lists 30 T cell receptor beta chains sequenced from one sample in a study of blood T cell repertoires in COVID-19. The method was immunoSEQ multiplex PCR; TCRdb's version includes in-frame clones alone and lacks a portion of them. The sample contains approximately 140,000 clones, about nine tenths of which appear only once. Sequencing was carried out using peripheral blood. These receptors all stem from a man in his fifties or sixties with active or convalescent COVID-19.

The rearrangement uses TRBV5-1 and TRBJ2-7; 9 bases agree with TRBD2. The trim removed 0 bases at V and 1 base at J, leaving 5 bases unmatched. In germline, CDR1 is SGHRS, CDR2 YFSETQ. CDR3 size: 16 residues. The CDR3, as DNA: TGCGCCAGCAGCTTGGGTTCGCTAGCGGGGTCCTACGAGCAGTACTTC. Residues: CASSLGSLAGSYEQYF.

This clone was detected only once. The V gene is TRBV5-3, the J gene TRBJ2-5; 7 bases fit TRBD1. TRBV5-3 is reported as an ORF; its role is uncertain. The CDR3 has 16 amino acids. Losses at the gene ends were 2 bases for V and 1 base for J; bases not matched to a gene: 8. The DNA for the CDR3 is TGTGCCAGAAGCTTAGGGACAGCTCCTTCCCAAGAGACCCAGTACTTC. Translated, it gives CARSLGTAPSQETQYF.

This clone was seen a single time. The chain has TRBV15 and TRBJ2-7; TRBD1 agrees at 10 bases. The trim removed 4 bases at V and 6 bases at J, leaving 6 bases unmatched. CDR3 length: 14 amino acids. CDR1 is LNHNV, CDR2 YYDKDF, per germline (reference sequence). CDR3 sequence reads: CATSNRDRGGEQYF. As DNA, the CDR3 is TGTGCCACCAGCAACCGGGACAGGGGAGGCGAGCAGTACTTC. The full variable domain, rest sourced from reference TRBV15 and TRBJ2-7, is DAMVIQNPRYQVTQFGKPVTLSCSQTLNHNVMYWYQQKSSQAPKLLFHYYDKDFNNEADTPDNFQSRRPNTSFCFLDIRSPGLGDTAMYLCATSNRDRGGEQYFGPGTRLTVT.

V and J are TRBV5-1 and TRBJ2-3; TRBD2 agrees at 10 bases. Germline CDR1 reads SGHRS; CDR2 reads YFSETQ. Germline trimming cut 7 bases from V and 1 base from J; bases unmatched to any gene: 9. The CDR3 consists of 16 residues. The CDR3 DNA sequence: TGCGCCAGCGGGGTGGCGCTAGCGGGAGGCACAGATACGCAGTATTTT. It specifies CASGVALAGGTDTQYF. Variable domain in full (rest from reference TRBV5-1 and TRBJ2-3): KAGVTQTPRYLIKTRGQQVTLSCSPISGHRSVSWYQQTPGQGLQFLFEYFSETQRNKGNFPGRFSGRQFSNSRSEMNVSTLELGDSALYLCASGVALAGGTDTQYFGPGTRLTVL.

The rearrangement uses TRBV7-2 and TRBJ2-7, with 8 bases that match TRBD1. From germline, CDR1 is SGHTA and CDR2 FQGNSA. The V and J ends lost 3 bases and 0 bases, in that order; junction bases with no gene match: 4. The CDR3 contains 15 residues. DNA of the CDR3: TGTGCCAGCAGCTTCCTCGGACAGGGCTCCTACGAGCAGTACTTC. Translated: CASSFLGQGSYEQYF.

V is TRBV6-5 and J is TRBJ2-7; the match to TRBD2 covers 7 bases. Trimming removed 6 bases from V and 6 bases from J; junction bases left unmatched: 2. The CDR3 is 11 residues long. Looked up from germline, CDR1 is MNHEY and CDR2 is SVGAGI. CDR3 DNA: TGTGCCAGCAGGGGCGGGGGCGAGCAGTACTTC. Translating gives CASRGGGEQYF.

This clone was detected only once. V gene TRBV6-5 combines with J gene TRBJ1-6, with 7 bases aligning to TRBD1. Germline V gives CDR1 MNHEY, CDR2 SVGAGI. This CDR3 has 16 amino acids. Germline trimming cut 0 bases from V and 5 bases from J; bases unmatched to any gene: 4. In nucleotides, the CDR3 is TGTGCCAGCAGTTACTCCTTGGGACAGAATAATTCACCCCTCCACTTT. Its protein is CASSYSLGQNNSPLHF.

V gene TRBV9 combines with J gene TRBJ1-6; unclear D gene. Germline lookup yields CDR1 SGDLS and CDR2 YYNGEE. The ends were cut back, 4 bases at V and 7 bases at J, with 15 bases in the middle. The CDR3 has 15 amino acids. CDR3 region: CASSSSAGENSPLHF. The CDR3 DNA is TGTGCCAGCAGCTCCTCAGCGGGAGAAAATTCACCCCTCCACTTT.

Only a few counts were recorded for this clone. V is TRBV11-2 and J is TRBJ2-2, with 7 nucleotides matching TRBD1. The germline CDR1 and CDR2 sequences are SGHAT and FQNNGV. Trimming took 5 bases from V and 6 from J; bases not matched to a gene: 6. The CDR3 has 14 amino acids. This chain's CDR3 is CASSLTGAAGELFF. CDR3 sequence (DNA): TGTGCCAGCAGCCTTACAGGGGCTGCCGGGGAGCTGTTTTTT.

This chain joins TRBV9 and TRBJ2-3; D may be TRBD2 (5 bases). Trimming stripped 0 bases from V and 2 bases from J, with 10 bases between. Looked up from germline, CDR1 is SGDLS and CDR2 is YYNGEE. The CDR3 has 15 amino acids. The CDR3 coding sequence is TGTGCCAGCAGCGTAGTAGGACTTCCCACAGATACGCAGTATTTT. Amino acids: CASSVVGLPTDTQYF.

The chain employs TRBV5-1 and TRBJ2-1, with 14 bases lining up with TRBD2. V gave up 3 bases and J gave up 2 bases; unmatched junction bases: 7. The CDR3 contains 18 residues. The V gene's germline CDR1 is SGHRS and CDR2 YFSETQ. In DNA form, the CDR3 reads TGCGCCAGCAGCTGGGGACTAGCGGGAGCGGGGCCCTACAATGAGCAGTTCTTC. Its translation is CASSWGLAGAGPYNEQFF.

The V and J genes are TRBV4-2 and TRBJ2-1, with D possibly being TRBD2 (6 bases). CDR3 length: 12 residues. The ends were cut back, 8 bases at V and 2 bases at J, with 7 bases in the middle. Per the germline V gene, CDR1 is LGHNA and CDR2 is YNFKEQ. CDR3 DNA: TGTGCCAGCCGGGGGACCTACAATGAGCAGTTCTTC. Translated, it gives CASRGTYNEQFF.

Of note for this clone: One end of the junction does not line up with germline, which may come from a read error. The chain recombines TRBV19 with TRBJ2-1; 8 nucleotides match TRBD2. Germline CDR1 and CDR2: LNHDA and SQIVND (reference sequence). This CDR3 has 13 amino acids. CDR3 sequence reads: CASSTIPGLDLLF. For the CDR3, the DNA is TGTGCCAGTAGTACGATACCGGGACTAGATCTTCTCTTC. Full variable domain (outside the CDR3, taken from reference TRBV19 and TRBJ2-1): DGGITQSPKYLFRKEGQNVTLSCEQNLNHDAMYWYRQDPGQGLRLIYYSQIVNDFQKGDIAEGYSVSREKKESFPLTVTSAQKNPTAFYLCASSTIPGLDLLFGPGTRLTVL.

V is TRBV2 and J is TRBJ2-1; D might be TRBD1 (6 bases). Trimming removed 7 bases from V and 5 bases from J, with 15 bases in between. The CDR3 is 14 amino acids. CDR1 and CDR2 (germline): SNHLY, FYNNEI. The CDR3 loop reads CASIEDRANNEQFF. CDR3 DNA sequence: TGTGCCAGCATCGAGGACAGAGCTAACAATGAGCAGTTCTTC.

This rearrangement joins TRBV27 to TRBJ1-5; D gene uncertain. Germline loops: CDR1 MNHEY, CDR2 SMNVEV (reference sequence). There are 15 residues in the CDR3. V shed 5 bases and J shed 0 bases, with 11 bases lying between them. The CDR3 is CASSPRGGSNQPQHF. The CDR3 DNA reads TGTGCCAGCAGTCCCCGTGGCGGTAGCAATCAGCCCCAGCATTTT.

The chain combines TRBV28 with TRBJ2-7; D is unresolved. CDR1 MDHEN and CDR2 SYDVKM come from the germline V gene. Trimming took off 5 bases at V and 3 bases at J, with 17 bases between the two ends. CDR3 size: 15 residues. DNA of the CDR3: TGTGCCAGCAGTCCTTTGACGGGTGCTTTCTACGAGCAGTACTTC. Translated, it gives CASSPLTGAFYEQYF.

The chain uses TRBV19 and TRBJ1-3, with a weak D call TRBD1 (6 bases). Germline V gene lookup returns CDR1 LNHDA and CDR2 SQIVND (reference sequence). This CDR3 is 15 amino acids long. V was trimmed by 5 bases and J by 7 bases, leaving 18 bases between them. The CDR3 is CASSAQRDIRNTIYF. DNA of the CDR3: TGTGCCAGTAGTGCCCAGAGGGACATCCGGAACACCATATATTTT.

The chain couples TRBV7-2 to TRBJ2-1; 11 bases match TRBD2. J gave up 9 bases and V 5 bases, and 9 bases lay outside the gene matches. CDR1 and CDR2 from the germline V gene are SGHTA and FQGNSA. The CDR3 spans 15 residues. CDR3 DNA sequence: TGTGCCAGCAGCCCGGGACTAGCGGCCGGCTTTGAGCAGTTCTTC. Amino acids: CASSPGLAAGFEQFF.

The chain is built from TRBV7-3 and TRBJ2-1, with D possibly TRBD2 on 6 matching bases. This CDR3 region has 14 residues. Germline CDR1 is SGHTA and CDR2 is FQGTGA. With 1 base removed from V and 5 bases from J, the gap between germline ends came to 9 bases. The CDR3 spells CASSLNTGDNEQFF. CDR3 sequence (DNA): TGTGCCAGCAGCTTAAATACGGGGGACAATGAGCAGTTCTTC.

The rearrangement uses TRBV6-6 and TRBJ1-2; 7 bases align to TRBD1. Losses at the gene ends were 6 bases for V and 3 bases for J; bases not matched to a gene: 10. The CDR3 is 15 amino acids. The germline CDR1 and CDR2 sequences are MNHNY and SVGAGI (reference sequence). DNA of the CDR3: TGTGCCAGCAGAACCCCAACAGGGGACCACTATGGCTACACCTTC. Translating gives CASRTPTGDHYGYTF.

The genes are TRBV4-1 and TRBJ1-5, with 10 bases aligning to TRBD1. V dropped 4 bases and J dropped 7; count of bases not matched to a gene: 7. Germline assignment: CDR1 MGHRA and CDR2 YSYEKL. This CDR3 comprises 15 residues. The CDR3 coding sequence is TGCGCCAGCAGCCCTCGGGACAGGGGATCCCAGCCCCAGCATTTT. Its translation is CASSPRDRGSQPQHF.

V is TRBV19 and J is TRBJ2-7; 8 positions match TRBD1. Per germline, CDR1 LNHDA and CDR2 SQIVND (reference sequence). V was pared by 9 bases and J by 1 base, with 8 bases of the junction left unmatched. The CDR3 contains 14 residues. CDR3 residues: CASSTGTGSYEQYF. DNA of the CDR3: TGTGCCAGCTCAACCGGGACAGGTTCCTACGAGCAGTACTTC. The variable domain in full, completed from reference TRBV19 and TRBJ2-7, reads DGGITQSPKYLFRKEGQNVTLSCEQNLNHDAMYWYRQDPGQGLRLIYYSQIVNDFQKGDIAEGYSVSREKKESFPLTVTSAQKNPTAFYLCASSTGTGSYEQYFGPGTRLTVT.

This chain uses TRBV5-4 with TRBJ2-5, with a tentative D call TRBD1 (6 bases). The CDR3 extends over 14 amino acids. V was cut by 4 bases and J by 2 bases, with 12 bases left in between. The V gene's germline CDR1 is SGHNT and CDR2 YYREEE (reference sequence). CDR3 amino acids: CASSQPGHQETQYF. CDR3 sequence (DNA): TGTGCCAGCAGCCAACCGGGACATCAAGAGACCCAGTACTTC.

Here the CDR3 reads CAIGSTGKGEQYF. DNA for the CDR3: TGTGCCATCGGATCAACAGGAAAGGGCGAGCAGTACTTC. V is TRBV10-3 and J is TRBJ2-7; TRBD1 might be the D (5 bases). The CDR3 spans 13 residues. V lost 8 bases to trimming and J lost 6 bases, with 17 bases between them. Germline lookup yields CDR1 ENHRY and CDR2 SYGVKD.

This chain connects TRBV6-5 to TRBJ2-3, with 7 bases lining up with TRBD2. From germline, CDR1 is MNHEY and CDR2 SVGAGI. Trimming removed 4 bases from V and 1 base from J; junction bases left unmatched: 2. The CDR3 length is 14 residues. CDR3 nucleotides: TGTGCCAGCAGTTCGAGCGGGGGCACAGATACGCAGTATTTT. Translation gives CASSSSGGTDTQYF.

This clone was recorded once. As DNA, the CDR3 is TGCGCCAGCAGCTTACAATCGCGGACAGGGAGGAACACTGAAGCTTTCTTT. Amino acid sequence: CASSLQSRTGRNTEAFF. The chain recombines TRBV5-1 with TRBJ1-1, with TRBD1 identical over 8 bases. Germline CDR1 SGHRS, CDR2 YFSETQ. This CDR3 contains 17 residues. V gave up 2 bases and J gave up 1 base; unmatched junction bases: 10.

The chain uses TRBV5-1 and TRBJ2-1; D uncertain. Trimming took off 0 bases at V and 6 bases at J, with 16 bases between the two ends. In germline, CDR1 is SGHRS, CDR2 YFSETQ. This CDR3 has 16 amino acids. The CDR3 here is CASSLGATALVNEQFF. CDR3 sequence (DNA): TGCGCCAGCAGCTTGGGTGCAACTGCCTTGGTCAATGAGCAGTTCTTC.

The chain joins TRBV10-3 to TRBJ1-2, with TRBD1 matching over 7 bases. V was clipped by 8 bases and J by 0 bases; unmatched bases: 9. Germline assignment: CDR1 ENHRY and CDR2 SYGVKD. The CDR3 spans 15 residues. The CDR3 DNA sequence: TGTGCCATCGGGGACAGCCTTTCAACTAACTATGGCTACACCTTC. Translation: CAIGDSLSTNYGYTF.

This clone was recorded only once. The rearrangement uses TRBV18 and TRBJ2-7; TRBD1 matches at 7 bases. Germline values: CDR1 KGHSH, CDR2 LQKENI. The length of the CDR3 is 15 residues. V gave up 3 bases and J gave up 7 bases; unmatched junction bases: 12. In DNA, the CDR3 is TGTGCCAGCTCACCCACAGGGGAATTTTACGGGGAGCAGTACTTC. The encoded protein is CASSPTGEFYGEQYF.

The J gene is TRBJ1-3, the V gene TRBV5-1, with TRBD1 as a possible D gene (6 bases). V was cut by 4 bases and J by 8 bases, with 19 bases left in between. The CDR3 contains 15 residues. The germline CDR1 and CDR2 sequences are SGHRS and YFSETQ. Here the CDR3 reads CASSPEGGQRYTIYF. Here the CDR3 DNA reads TGCGCCAGCAGCCCTGAAGGGGGTCAGAGGTACACCATATATTTT.